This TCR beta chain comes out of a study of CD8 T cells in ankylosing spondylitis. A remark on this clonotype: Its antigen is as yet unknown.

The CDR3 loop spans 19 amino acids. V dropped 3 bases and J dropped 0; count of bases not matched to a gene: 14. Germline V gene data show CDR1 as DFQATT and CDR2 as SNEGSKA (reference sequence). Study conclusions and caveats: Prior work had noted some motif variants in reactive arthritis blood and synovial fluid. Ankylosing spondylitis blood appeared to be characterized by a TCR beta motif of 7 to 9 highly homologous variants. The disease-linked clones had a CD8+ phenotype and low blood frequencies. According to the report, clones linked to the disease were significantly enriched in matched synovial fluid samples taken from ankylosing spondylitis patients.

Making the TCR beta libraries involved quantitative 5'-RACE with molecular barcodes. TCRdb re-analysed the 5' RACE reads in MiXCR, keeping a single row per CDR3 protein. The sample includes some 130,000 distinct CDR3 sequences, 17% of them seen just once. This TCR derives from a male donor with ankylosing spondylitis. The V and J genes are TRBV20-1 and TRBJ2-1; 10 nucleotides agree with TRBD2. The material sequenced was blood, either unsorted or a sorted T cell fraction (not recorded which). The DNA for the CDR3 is TGCAGTGCTAGCCCACTAGCGGGACGTGGATTGAGCTCCTACAATGAGCAGTTCTTC. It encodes CSASPLAGRGLSSYNEQFF.